This passage covers 21 T cell receptor beta chains from one sample sequenced in a study of blood T cell repertoires in COVID-19. Measured with immunoSEQ multiplex PCR; TCRdb has only the in-frame clones, and not every one. The table records approximately 350,000 clones, around nine tenths of them present only once. The material sequenced was peripheral blood. These receptors were obtained from a woman between 70 and 85 years old with COVID-19, enrolled during active disease.

The gene calls are TRBV12-5 and TRBJ1-5; tentative D call: TRBD1 (6 bases). In germline, CDR1 is LGHNT, CDR2 FRNRAP. CDR3 length: 12 amino acids. Trimming stripped 8 bases from V and 7 bases from J, with 12 bases between. CDR3 loop: CASSGEGQPQHF. DNA of the CDR3: TGTGCTAGTTCAGGGGAGGGCCAGCCCCAGCATTTT.

This rearrangement joins TRBV24-1 to TRBJ2-3, with 8 bases that match TRBD1. This CDR3 is built from 17 residues. Germline V gene lookup returns CDR1 KGHDR and CDR2 SFDVKD. Unmatched junction bases numbered 11, after V lost 3 bases and J lost 4 bases. Written as DNA, the CDR3 is TGTGCCACCAGTGATCCAATCAGGGGGCGAGGGGCAGATACGCAGTATTTT. Protein product: CATSDPIRGRGADTQYF.

The genes are TRBV5-6 and TRBJ2-1; 9 bases are shared with TRBD2. In germline, CDR1 is SGHDT, CDR2 YYEEEE. The junction had 9 bases not matched to a gene; V was cut back by 4 bases and J by 4 bases. The CDR3 consists of 16 residues. The DNA for the CDR3 is TGTGCCAGCAGCCCTATAGGACTAGCGTATTACAATGAGCAGTTCTTC. Protein product: CASSPIGLAYYNEQFF. Drawing the rest from reference TRBV5-6 and TRBJ2-1, the complete variable domain is DAGVTQSPTHLIKTRGQQVTLRCSPKSGHDTVSWYQQALGQGPQFIFQYYEEEERQRGNFPDRFSGHQFPNYSSELNVNALLLGDSALYLCASSPIGLAYYNEQFFGPGTRLTVL.

The V call is TRBV6-5, the J call TRBJ1-5; D remains unclear. Trimming left V 6 bases short and J 5 bases short, with 11 bases between. Germline V gene sequence: CDR1 MNHEY, CDR2 SVGAGI. The CDR3 runs to 13 residues. This CDR3 is CASSPEGYQPQHF. Here the CDR3 DNA reads TGTGCCAGCAGCCCGGAGGGCTATCAGCCCCAGCATTTT.

The rearrangement uses TRBV27 and TRBJ1-2, with 9 bases lining up with TRBD1. This CDR3 region has 15 residues. Germline V gene lookup returns CDR1 MNHEY and CDR2 SMNVEV (reference sequence). V trimming: 7 bases; J trimming: 2 bases; junction bases outside the gene matches: 8. The CDR3: CASKSRTGENYGYTF. The CDR3 DNA reads TGTGCCAGCAAATCCCGGACAGGGGAAAACTATGGCTACACCTTC.

The genes are TRBV6-1 and TRBJ2-7; D is ambiguous. CDR1 is MNHNS, CDR2 SASEGT, per germline. The CDR3 runs 13 residues. Trimming pared 2 bases from V and 3 bases from J, leaving 8 bases between. The CDR3: CASSEQYFYEQYF. As DNA, the CDR3 is TGTGCCAGCAGTGAACAGTATTTCTACGAGCAGTACTTC.

V is TRBV11-2 and J is TRBJ1-2, with 10 bases fitting TRBD1. The CDR3 has 15 amino acids. The germline gives CDR1 SGHAT, CDR2 FQNNGV. The junction had 6 bases not matched to a gene; V was cut back by 4 bases and J by 4 bases. CDR3 sequence: CASSSRQGAVYGYTF. The DNA of the CDR3 is TGTGCCAGCAGCTCCAGACAGGGGGCGGTCTATGGCTACACCTTC.

The V and J genes are TRBV24-1 and TRBJ2-1; the match to TRBD1 covers 11 bases. The CDR3 is made up of 15 amino acids. Trimming cost V 9 bases and J 9 bases; bases outside gene matches: 12. Germline CDR1 is KGHDR and CDR2 is SFDVKD. The CDR3 loop is CATSGIGQGAGEQFF. The CDR3 DNA sequence: TGTGCCACCTCTGGCATAGGACAGGGGGCGGGTGAGCAGTTCTTC.

V is TRBV18 and J is TRBJ1-1; D is unresolved. CDR3 length: 15 residues. The germline gives CDR1 KGHSH, CDR2 LQKENI. V gave up 4 bases and J gave up 0 bases, with 12 bases separating them. The CDR3 sequence is CASSRATQMNTEAFF. Here the CDR3 DNA reads TGTGCCAGCTCACGGGCGACGCAGATGAACACTGAAGCTTTCTTT.

As for this clone: Distinct nucleotide sequences in the sample also encode this CDR3. The V call is TRBV9, the J call TRBJ1-2; 7 nucleotides agree with TRBD1. In germline, CDR1 is SGDLS, CDR2 YYNGEE. This CDR3 comprises 15 residues. V lost 0 bases to trimming and J lost 1 base; unmatched junction nucleotides: 3. The CDR3 DNA follows: TGTGCCAGCAGCGTAGAGGCAGGGGGTAACTATGGCTACACCTTC. It encodes CASSVEAGGNYGYTF.

The rearrangement joins TRBV28 to TRBJ1-1; the D is unclear. CDR1 and CDR2 (germline): MDHEN, SYDVKM. This CDR3 has 12 residues. Trimming cost V 1 base and J 11 bases, with 11 bases left between them. The CDR3 is CASSLYRYGAFF. The CDR3 nucleotides read TGTGCCAGCAGTTTATATCGGTACGGGGCTTTCTTT.

The genes are TRBV19 and TRBJ2-7; 9 bases agree with TRBD1. The J segment lost 4 bases and the V segment lost 4 bases, leaving 11 bases of the junction unmatched. The CDR3 is 16 amino acids. Germline V gene lookup returns CDR1 LNHDA and CDR2 SQIVND (reference sequence). The CDR3 nucleotides are TGTGCCAGTAGTACCCCCAGGACAGGGGTCCGGTACGAGCAGTACTTC. Protein product: CASSTPRTGVRYEQYF.

The V and J genes are TRBV18 and TRBJ2-2, with 8 bases identical to TRBD1. The V gene's germline CDR1 is KGHSH and CDR2 LQKENI. CDR3 length equals 17 residues. V dropped 3 bases and J dropped 4; count of bases not matched to a gene: 10. The CDR3 sequence is CASSPPLSQGATGELFF. The CDR3 DNA sequence: TGTGCCAGCTCACCGCCCCTGAGTCAGGGGGCCACCGGGGAGCTGTTTTTT.

The genes are TRBV7-9 and TRBJ1-2; 7 nucleotides match TRBD1. The CDR3 is 13 amino acids. V shed 5 bases, J shed 7 bases, and the junction held 7 bases outside the gene matches. Germline lookup yields CDR1 SEHNR and CDR2 FQNEAQ (reference sequence). The CDR3 nucleotides are TGTGCCAGCAGCGAAGTACAGGGGTTTGGCTACACCTTC. Its protein product is CASSEVQGFGYTF.

The chain uses TRBV5-4 and TRBJ2-1; the match to TRBD1 covers 12 bases. This CDR3 has 18 amino acids. V trimming: 5 bases; J trimming: 7 bases; junction bases outside the gene matches: 16. Germline CDR1 reads SGHNT; CDR2 reads YYREEE (reference sequence). The CDR3 sequence: CASSGGTGGFITRNEQFF. CDR3 DNA sequence: TGTGCCAGCAGTGGAGGGACAGGGGGCTTTATTACGAGGAATGAGCAGTTCTTC.

The rearrangement joins TRBV7-2 to TRBJ2-1, with TRBD2 matching 7 bases. The CDR3 is 16 residues long. CDR1 and CDR2 (germline): SGHTA, FQGNSA. With 2 bases clipped from V and 2 bases from J, the junction kept 6 bases outside the gene matches. CDR3 bases: TGTGCCAGCAGCTTAAATCGGGGGGTCGCCTACAATGAGCAGTTCTTC. Its translation is CASSLNRGVAYNEQFF.

The chain couples TRBV4-1 to TRBJ1-1; tentatively, D is TRBD1 (5 bases). The ends were cut back, 2 bases at V and 2 bases at J, with 9 bases in the middle. From germline, CDR1 is MGHRA and CDR2 YSYEKL. This CDR3 comprises 14 residues. CDR3 sequence: CASSQRQSNTEAFF. As DNA, the CDR3 is TGCGCCAGCAGCCAAAGACAGTCCAACACTGAAGCTTTCTTT.

The chain is built from TRBV5-1 and TRBJ2-3, with 12 bases that match TRBD2. The CDR3 totals 16 residues. The germline CDR1 and CDR2 sequences are SGHRS and YFSETQ. Germline trimming cut 1 base from V and 6 bases from J; bases unmatched to any gene: 6. The CDR3: CASSLSASGGADTQYF. CDR3 in DNA: TGCGCCAGCAGCTTGTCGGCTAGCGGGGGGGCGGATACGCAGTATTTT.

This clone was counted a single time. The chain recombines TRBV3-1 (or the pseudogene TRBV3-2) with TRBJ1-4, with D maybe TRBD1 (5 bases). V lost 4 bases, J lost 0 bases, and 9 bases lay in between. The length of the CDR3 is 15 residues. Per the germline V gene, CDR1 is LGHDT and CDR2 is YNNKEL (reference sequence). The chain's CDR3 is CASSREGPTNEKLFF. The CDR3 DNA sequence: TGTGCCAGCAGCCGGGAGGGGCCAACTAATGAAAAACTGTTTTTT.

The CDR3 bases are TGCGCCAGCAGCCTCAAGGACAGGGCTTATGGCTACACCTTC. Its translation: CASSLKDRAYGYTF. The V and J genes are TRBV4-1 and TRBJ1-2, with 8 bases lining up with TRBD1. Germline trimming cut 4 bases from V and 5 bases from J; bases unmatched to any gene: 6. Germline assignment: CDR1 MGHRA and CDR2 YSYEKL. This CDR3 spans 14 amino acids.

The CDR3 loop is CASSQGTGSNTGELFF. CDR3 coding DNA: TGTGCCAGCAGCCAAGGTACGGGATCGAACACCGGGGAGCTGTTTTTT. J is TRBJ2-2 and V is TRBV3-1 (or the pseudogene TRBV3-2), with D possibly being TRBD2 (5 bases). Germline CDR1 LGHDT, CDR2 YNNKEL (reference sequence). V lost 1 base and J 0 bases, leaving 9 bases between the germline ends. The CDR3 spans 16 residues.